The present T cell receptor (beta chain) was sequenced within a study of cytomegalovirus exposure and HLA in healthy donors. The PCR employed 60 Vbeta primers together with 13 Jbeta primers. Sequencing used immunoSEQ multiplex PCR; TCRdb keeps in-frame clones, though not all of them. The table lists approximately 120,000 clones, approximately 80% of them singletons. Study findings and constraints: In a later analysis, at a false discovery rate of 0.05, some 15,000 TCR beta sequences were associated with HLA alleles.

This clone was seen a handful of times. Its antigen is as yet unknown. The ends lost 0 bases at V and 9 bases at J; junction bases unmatched: 8. This CDR3 has 16 residues. Per the germline V gene, CDR1 is SGHTA and CDR2 is FQGNSA. This clonotype was sampled from a middle-aged man in good health and CMV-seronegative. The sequenced material came from PBMCs. The rearrangement uses TRBV7-2 and TRBJ2-7, with TRBD2 matching over 13 bases. In nucleotides, the CDR3 is TGTGCCAGCAGCTTAGCTCAAGGACTAGCGGGGGTCAGGCAGTACTTC. This encodes CASSLAQGLAGVRQYF.